This T cell receptor beta chain was profiled in a study of Ad26.COV2.S vaccination and SARS-CoV-2 variants. At the level of the study: The authors gave Ad26.COV2.S intramuscularly, either once or twice 56 days apart.

Study observations and caveats: Spike-specific CD8+ and CD4+ T cell responses reportedly showed substantial breadth after vaccination. Analyses that measured TCR breadth and depth may have underestimated total T cell responses.

Points on this clone: What it binds is not known.

V gave up 5 bases and J gave up 0 bases, with 11 bases separating them. CDR1 MGHRA and CDR2 YSYEKL come from the germline V gene. The CDR3 has 14 residues. The treatment denotes: roughly 19 received Ad26.COV2.S at low or high dose, single or two shots; 5 received placebo; per-sample allocation not given. It was on day 63 after the first vaccine or placebo injection that samples were taken. The repertoire was sequenced with immunoSEQ multiplex PCR; TCRdb's copy has only in-frame clones and lacks some. The data show around 450,000 clones, more than 75% seen once. The material was peripheral blood, obtained in a trial of Ad26.COV2.S vaccine versus placebo. The TCR sequence derives from a person between 18 and 65 years old who received the Ad26.COV2.S COVID-19 vaccine or a placebo. The V and J genes are TRBV4-1 and TRBJ2-7; maybe TRBD2 (6 bases). The CDR3: CASSLREVSYEQYF. In nucleotides, the CDR3 is TGCGCCAGCAGCTTAAGGGAGGTCTCCTACGAGCAGTACTTC.